The 21 T cell receptor beta chains reported below all come from one sample, sequenced in a study of T cell responses to AZD1222 COVID-19 vaccine (dated by TCRdb to the early 2020s). Read against the paper, the sample's time point label means: about 28 days (+/-7) after the second vaccine dose. Library prep was done by the immunoSEQ multiplex PCR assay. In TCRdb, the immuneACCESS table is reduced to in-frame sequences with V and J assigned. These tables do not hold every clone; where another copy was compared, an unresolved V gene accounts for under half, and the others remain unexplained. The sample table records 150,000 to 200,000 clones; roughly nine tenths of these occur just once. The leading ten clones occupy 1% to 1.5% of the sample. Sequenced here: peripheral blood, sampled 28 days after the second AZD1222 dose. These receptors were obtained from an adult who received the AZD1222 COVID-19 vaccine.

J is TRBJ2-1 and V is TRBV5-8; D may be TRBD1 or TRBD2 (5 bases each). V was cut by 2 bases and J by 3 bases, with 15 bases left in between. This CDR3 comprises 16 residues. Per the germline V gene, CDR1 is SGHTS and CDR2 is YDEGEE. CDR3 bases: TGTGCCAGCAGCTTTCTGGGGGAACTACTCTACAATGAGCAGTTCTTC. Translation: CASSFLGELLYNEQFF.

The gene calls are TRBV7-2 and TRBJ2-3, with TRBD2 matching 10 bases. The CDR3 is made up of 15 amino acids. CDR1 SGHTA and CDR2 FQGNSA come from the germline V gene. V lost 2 bases, J lost 4 bases, and 3 bases stayed unmatched. CDR3 loop: CASSLQRGGSDTQYF. The DNA of the CDR3 is TGTGCCAGCAGCTTACAGCGGGGGGGTTCAGATACGCAGTATTTT.

The chain employs TRBV19 and TRBJ1-2; TRBD1 might be the D (6 bases). The V and J ends lost 7 bases and 4 bases respectively, with 13 bases between them. CDR1 and CDR2 from the germline V gene are LNHDA and SQIVND (reference sequence). The CDR3 is 13 residues long. The CDR3 nucleotides read TGTGCCAGTACTCCGACAGGCTCCTATGGCTACACCTTC. Amino acid sequence: CASTPTGSYGYTF.

CDR3 coding DNA: TGCGCCAGCAGCGGCGCGCAGGGAAGCTCTGGAAACACCATATATTTT. Protein: CASSGAQGSSGNTIYF. The gene calls are TRBV5-1 and TRBJ1-3; weak D call: TRBD1 (5 bases). Germline CDR1 reads SGHRS; CDR2 reads YFSETQ. The CDR3 runs 16 residues. The V gene lost 4 bases and the J gene lost 0 bases, with 14 bases spanning the gap.

V is TRBV19 and J is TRBJ1-1; D is unresolved. Trimming took 6 bases from V and 1 from J, leaving 9 bases between them. Germline V gene sequence: CDR1 LNHDA, CDR2 SQIVND (reference sequence). The CDR3 has 13 residues. The CDR3 protein is CASRPDGNTEAFF. The CDR3 bases are TGTGCCAGTAGACCCGACGGGAACACTGAAGCTTTCTTT.

V is TRBV2 and J is TRBJ2-1, with 12 bases identical to TRBD2. The V gene's germline CDR1 is SNHLY and CDR2 FYNNEI. The length of the CDR3 is 19 residues. The J segment lost 6 bases and the V segment lost 0 bases, leaving 12 bases of the junction unmatched. The CDR3 protein is CASSEARSRTSGATNEQFF. The CDR3 coding sequence is TGTGCCAGCAGTGAAGCGCGTTCGCGGACTAGCGGGGCTACCAATGAGCAGTTCTTC.

The rearrangement links TRBV2 to TRBJ1-5; a weak D match, TRBD1 (5 bases). The CDR3 contains 15 residues. Per germline, CDR1 SNHLY and CDR2 FYNNEI. V lost 6 bases to trimming and J lost 6 bases, with 18 bases between them. CDR3 amino acids: CASSDVGGSGQPQHF. For the CDR3, the DNA is TGTGCCAGCAGCGACGTGGGGGGGTCGGGTCAGCCCCAGCATTTT. Looking up the rest from reference TRBV2 and TRBJ1-5 gives the full variable domain: EPEVTQTPSHQVTQMGQEVILRCVPISNHLYFYWYRQILGQKVEFLVSFYNNEISEKSEIFDDQFSVERPDGSNFTLKIRSTKLEDSAMYFCASSDVGGSGQPQHFGDGTRLSIL.

The chain is built from TRBV3-1 (or the pseudogene TRBV3-2) and TRBJ2-7; 11 nucleotides agree with TRBD2. This CDR3 is 14 amino acids long. The V gene's germline CDR1 is LGHDT and CDR2 YNNKEL (reference sequence). V gave up 3 bases and J gave up 9 bases; unmatched junction bases: 7. CDR3 sequence reads: CASSQTSGEVMQYF. CDR3 in DNA: TGTGCCAGCAGCCAGACTAGCGGGGAGGTTATGCAGTACTTC.

This chain uses TRBV19 with TRBJ1-1; D is possibly TRBD1 (5 bases). Germline V gene lookup returns CDR1 LNHDA and CDR2 SQIVND (reference sequence). Trimming left V 4 bases short and J 6 bases short, with 15 bases between. CDR3 size: 14 residues. CDR3 nucleotides: TGTGCCAGTAGTACCAGGGTGGTCAACGCTGAAGCTTTCTTT. Protein: CASSTRVVNAEAFF.

The chain joins TRBV12-5 to TRBJ1-4; D gene uncertain. The CDR3 has 16 amino acids. Germline-derived CDR1 and CDR2 are LGHNT and FRNRAP. Trimming shortened V by 1 base and J by 6 bases, and 15 bases separated the two germline ends. CDR3 bases: TGTGCTAGTGGTTTGGGCCGCACCGGGGTGGATGAAAAACTGTTTTTT. Translated: CASGLGRTGVDEKLFF. The variable domain in full, completed from reference TRBV12-5 and TRBJ1-4, reads DARVTQTPRHKVTEMGQEVTMRCQPILGHNTVFWYRQTMMQGLELLAYFRNRAPLDDSGMPKDRFSAEMPDATLATLKIQPSEPRDSAVYFCASGLGRTGVDEKLFFGSGTQLSVL.

This chain uses TRBV20-1 with TRBJ2-3, with D tentatively TRBD1 (5 bases). V shed 6 bases and J shed 6 bases, with 22 bases lying between them. CDR3 length equals 15 residues. Looked up from germline, CDR1 is DFQATT and CDR2 is SNEGSKA (reference sequence). The CDR3 is CSASRQQGYADTQYF. CDR3 bases: TGCAGTGCGAGTCGGCAGCAGGGATACGCGGATACGCAGTATTTT.

The chain is built from TRBV25-1 and TRBJ1-1, with a possible D match to TRBD1 (5 bases). This CDR3 spans 13 amino acids. Trimming removed 3 bases at V and 0 bases at J, with 5 bases between. Germline CDR1 MGHDK, CDR2 SYGVNS. The CDR3 DNA sequence: TGTGCCAGCAGTGACAGGGTGAACACTGAAGCTTTCTTT. This translates into CASSDRVNTEAFF.

This chain links TRBV27 with TRBJ2-7; 10 positions agree with TRBD1. The CDR3 is made up of 12 amino acids. In germline, CDR1 is MNHEY, CDR2 SMNVEV (reference sequence). The ends lost 8 bases at V and 2 bases at J; junction bases unmatched: 0. This CDR3 reads CASGQGAYEQYF. In DNA form, the CDR3 reads TGTGCCAGCGGACAGGGGGCCTACGAGCAGTACTTC.

This chain joins TRBV7-9 and TRBJ1-1; no clear D. Germline assignment: CDR1 SEHNR and CDR2 FQNEAQ (reference sequence). Trimming removed 2 bases from V and 7 bases from J, with 8 bases in between. This CDR3 has 12 residues. The CDR3 DNA reads as TGTGCCAGCAGCTTATCGGGGATTGAAGCTTTCTTT. The encoded protein is CASSLSGIEAFF.

The V gene is TRBV10-3, the J gene TRBJ2-2, with TRBD2 as a possible D gene (5 bases). The CDR3 length is 14 residues. Germline CDR1 ENHRY, CDR2 SYGVKD. Between the trimmed V and J ends, which lost 7 bases and 6 bases, there was a span of 15 bases. The CDR3 bases are TGTGCCATCACCGAGAGGGCTATCCCCGGGGAGCTGTTTTTT. Translation: CAITERAIPGELFF.

DNA of the CDR3: TGTGCCAGCAGCTTAGCAGGGGCGGGAGGGCCCTACAATGAGCAGTTCTTC. This encodes CASSLAGAGGPYNEQFF. The chain combines TRBV7-9 with TRBJ2-1; 9 nucleotides line up with TRBD2. The ends lost 0 bases at V and 2 bases at J; junction bases unmatched: 5. The CDR3 is made up of 17 amino acids. Germline CDR1 is SEHNR and CDR2 is FQNEAQ (reference sequence).

The DNA of the CDR3 is TGTGCCAGCAGTTACGTTCCCTCATCGGACACTGAAGCTTTCTTT. Translated: CASSYVPSSDTEAFF. This chain connects TRBV6-2 or TRBV6-3 to TRBJ1-1; D not resolved. V lost 2 bases, J lost 3 bases, and 13 bases lay in between. The CDR3 covers 15 residues. Per germline, CDR1 MNHEY and CDR2 SVGEGT.

The V gene is TRBV3-1 (or the pseudogene TRBV3-2), the J gene TRBJ1-2; no clear D gene. Germline CDR1 and CDR2: LGHDT and YNNKEL (reference sequence). The ends were cut back, 3 bases at V and 7 bases at J, with 15 bases in the middle. The CDR3 totals 14 residues. The CDR3 protein is CASSHPDRVSGYTF. The CDR3 DNA reads TGTGCCAGCAGCCACCCGGACCGAGTATCTGGCTACACCTTC.

V usage is TRBV6-1 and J usage is TRBJ1-2; possible D gene TRBD1, 6 bases. The CDR3 is made up of 13 amino acids. V was shortened by 2 bases and J by 4 bases, with 8 bases between the two germline ends. Germline lookup yields CDR1 MNHNS and CDR2 SASEGT. Written as DNA, the CDR3 is TGTGCCAGCAGTGAATACAGGGTCTATGGCTACACCTTC. The encoded protein is CASSEYRVYGYTF.

The V gene is TRBV9, the J gene TRBJ2-2; 9 bases line up with TRBD2. Trimming took 0 bases from V and 5 from J; bases not matched to a gene: 20. This CDR3 spans 21 amino acids. CDR1 and CDR2 (germline): SGDLS, YYNGEE. The CDR3 sequence is CASSVGRGGVIAGEPTGELFF. For the CDR3, the DNA is TGTGCCAGCAGCGTAGGCCGCGGAGGGGTGATAGCGGGAGAACCGACCGGGGAGCTGTTTTTT.

The J gene is TRBJ2-7, the V gene TRBV6-1; tentative D call: TRBD1 (5 bases). V was cut by 2 bases and J by 3 bases, with 11 bases left in between. This CDR3 comprises 14 residues. The germline V gene encodes CDR1 MNHNS and CDR2 SASEGT. The CDR3 DNA is TGTGCCAGCAGTGAACAGGGATCCTACTACGAGCAGTACTTC. Translated, it gives CASSEQGSYYEQYF.